A single sample is the source of the 18 T cell receptor beta chains below, sequenced in a study of blood T cell repertoires in COVID-19. Method: immunoSEQ multiplex PCR; TCRdb's copy keeps in-frame clones and lacks some. Of roughly 200,000 clones in the sample, around 86% were seen once. The sequencing sample was made of peripheral blood. Source of these receptors: a man aged 35 to 55 with active or convalescent COVID-19.

J is TRBJ1-5 and V is TRBV19; TRBD1 matches at 7 bases. Germline V CDR1 and CDR2: LNHDA, SQIVND (reference sequence). With V trimmed by 7 bases and J by 2 bases, 14 bases remained unmatched. The CDR3 has 17 amino acids. CDR3 DNA: TGTGCCAGTACCGACCCCCGGACAGGAAAGGGCAATCAGCCCCAGCATTTT. It translates to CASTDPRTGKGNQPQHF.

The V and J genes are TRBV27 and TRBJ2-3, with TRBD1 matching over 7 bases. V was pared by 0 bases and J by 4 bases, with 4 bases of the junction left unmatched. Germline V gene lookup returns CDR1 MNHEY and CDR2 SMNVEV (reference sequence). The CDR3 loop spans 15 amino acids. For the CDR3, the DNA is TGTGCCAGCAGTTTATCCTACAGGGGAGCAGATACGCAGTATTTT. Encoded protein: CASSLSYRGADTQYF.

V is TRBV6-2 or TRBV6-3 and J is TRBJ1-5, with 7 bases fitting TRBD1. Losses at the gene ends were 2 bases for V and 3 bases for J; bases not matched to a gene: 4. From germline, CDR1 is MNHEY and CDR2 SVGEGT. The CDR3 runs to 15 residues. This CDR3 reads CASSYGQGDNQPQHF. The CDR3 region has the DNA TGTGCCAGCAGTTACGGGCAGGGGGACAATCAGCCCCAGCATTTT.

The chain recombines TRBV21-1 with TRBJ2-7; the table's D call, TRBD1, was not checked against the DNA. TRBV21-1 is a pseudogene locus. The length of the CDR3 is 15 residues. The CDR3 DNA reads as TGTGCCAGCAGCAAAGAGACAGGGGATAGTTACGAGCAGTACTTC. This gives the protein CASSKETGDSYEQYF.

The rearrangement joins TRBV11-2 to TRBJ2-5, with 8 bases fitting TRBD2. The CDR3 sequence is 12 residues long. Per the germline V gene, CDR1 is SGHAT and CDR2 is FQNNGV. The V gene end was trimmed by 6 bases and the J gene end by 5 bases; junction bases not matched to a gene: 2. CDR3 region: CASRRGEETQYF. DNA of the CDR3: TGTGCCAGCAGGCGGGGGGAGGAGACCCAGTACTTC. The complete variable domain, with remaining parts taken from reference TRBV11-2 and TRBJ2-5, reads EAGVAQSPRYKIIEKRQSVAFWCNPISGHATLYWYQQILGQGPKLLIQFQNNGVVDDSQLPKDRFSAERLKGVDSTLKIQPAKLEDSAVYLCASRRGEETQYFGPGTRLLVL.

The rearrangement uses TRBV11-2 and TRBJ2-7; 11 bases fit TRBD1. V shed 2 bases and J 3 bases; nucleotides not matched to a gene: 3. Per germline, CDR1 SGHAT and CDR2 FQNNGV. CDR3 size: 15 residues. The CDR3 nucleotides read TGTGCCAGCAGCTTAAGGACAGGGGGCTACTACGAGCAGTACTTC. Protein product: CASSLRTGGYYEQYF. Full variable domain (outside the CDR3, taken from reference TRBV11-2 and TRBJ2-7): EAGVAQSPRYKIIEKRQSVAFWCNPISGHATLYWYQQILGQGPKLLIQFQNNGVVDDSQLPKDRFSAERLKGVDSTLKIQPAKLEDSAVYLCASSLRTGGYYEQYFGPGTRLTVT.

The J gene is TRBJ1-2, the V gene TRBV3-1 (or the pseudogene TRBV3-2), with 7 bases aligning to TRBD1. The CDR3 consists of 15 residues. V shed 1 base and J 4 bases; nucleotides not matched to a gene: 6. Germline V gene data show CDR1 as LGHDT and CDR2 as YNNKEL (reference sequence). CDR3 residues: CASSQGEGAGYGYTF. The CDR3 DNA reads TGTGCCAGCAGCCAAGGCGAGGGGGCTGGCTATGGCTACACCTTC.

CDR3 residues: CASSRQGAEETQYF. The CDR3 DNA follows: TGTGCCAGCAGCCGACAGGGGGCAGAGGAGACCCAGTACTTC. This chain links TRBV16 with TRBJ2-5, with 10 bases lining up with TRBD1. Germline assignment: CDR1 KGHSY and CDR2 FQNENV. This CDR3 is 14 amino acids long. The junction had 4 bases not matched to a gene; V was cut back by 4 bases and J by 5 bases.

The chain uses TRBV24-1 and TRBJ2-5, with 9 bases aligning to TRBD2. V was pared by 4 bases and J by 2 bases, with 10 bases of the junction left unmatched. The length of the CDR3 is 17 residues. Germline loops: CDR1 KGHDR, CDR2 SFDVKD. CDR3 residues: CATSDIAGDGPQETQYF. CDR3 in DNA: TGTGCCACCAGTGACATAGCGGGGGACGGGCCTCAAGAGACCCAGTACTTC.

The gene calls are TRBV7-2 and TRBJ2-2; 9 bases fit TRBD2. Germline V lookup: CDR1 SGHTA, CDR2 FQGNSA. This CDR3 is 15 amino acids long. Trimming at V came to 6 bases and at J to 1 base, leaving 3 bases not matched to a gene. CDR3 bases: TGTGCCAGCAGGCTTAGCGGGGGGAACACCGGGGAGCTGTTTTTT. It yields the protein CASRLSGGNTGELFF.

The V and J genes are TRBV9 and TRBJ1-6; no clear D gene. V lost 0 bases and J lost 7, with 8 bases in between. The length of the CDR3 is 14 residues. The germline V gene has CDR1 SGDLS and CDR2 YYNGEE. CDR3 amino acids: CASSVGGENSPLHF. The DNA of the CDR3 is TGTGCCAGCAGCGTAGGCGGAGAGAATTCACCCCTCCACTTT.

This clone was observed a handful of times. This chain uses TRBV6-6 with TRBJ2-1; D not resolved. Trimming took 6 bases from V and 7 from J, leaving 16 bases between them. Germline lookup yields CDR1 MNHNY and CDR2 SVGAGI (reference sequence). The CDR3 runs to 14 residues. DNA of the CDR3: TGTGCCAGCAGAACCAACCCCGCACTGAATGAGCAGTTCTTC. It is translated as CASRTNPALNEQFF.

The V and J genes are TRBV5-1 and TRBJ2-5; maybe TRBD2 (5 bases). In germline, CDR1 is SGHRS, CDR2 YFSETQ. Trimming pared 3 bases from V and 5 bases from J, leaving 11 bases between. CDR3 length: 13 residues. CDR3 bases: TGCGCCAGCAGCTCACAGTCGGGGGAGACCCAGTACTTC. Its protein is CASSSQSGETQYF.

The rearrangement joins TRBV5-4 to TRBJ2-5, with 7 bases aligning to TRBD2. V lost 0 bases, J lost 3 bases, and 5 bases stayed unmatched. Germline V gene lookup returns CDR1 SGHNT and CDR2 YYREEE (reference sequence). The CDR3 loop spans 15 amino acids. The CDR3: CASSLDLAGEETQYF. The CDR3 region has the DNA TGTGCCAGCAGCTTGGATTTAGCGGGCGAAGAGACCCAGTACTTC.

The rearrangement links TRBV5-8 to TRBJ2-3; D gene unclear. The V gene's germline CDR1 is SGHTS and CDR2 YDEGEE. Trimming pared 4 bases from V and 7 bases from J, leaving 19 bases between. This CDR3 is 15 amino acids long. CDR3 sequence reads: CASSRVGAVMNTQYF. The CDR3 bases are TGTGCCAGCAGCCGGGTTGGTGCAGTGATGAATACGCAGTATTTT.

This clone was seen a single time. This chain links TRBV10-1 with TRBJ1-1; TRBD1 aligns across 7 bases. V dropped 4 bases and J dropped 3; count of bases not matched to a gene: 2. The CDR3 has 13 amino acids. Per germline, CDR1 WNHNN and CDR2 SYGVQD (reference sequence). The DNA for the CDR3 is TGCGCCAGCAGTGGCAGGGGGGACACTGAAGCTTTCTTT. This encodes CASSGRGDTEAFF.

This chain uses TRBV30 with TRBJ2-3, with D uncertain. The CDR3 totals 13 residues. The germline CDR1 and CDR2 sequences are GTSNPN and SVGIG (reference sequence). Trimming left V 3 bases short and J 2 bases short, with 9 bases between. CDR3 in amino acids: CAWSYPNTDTQYF. CDR3 in DNA: TGTGCCTGGAGCTACCCCAACACAGATACGCAGTATTTT.

The rearrangement uses TRBV6-6 and TRBJ1-1, with 8 positions matching TRBD1. CDR3 length equals 14 residues. Trimming at V came to 6 bases and at J to 3 bases, leaving 6 bases not matched to a gene. Germline CDR1 MNHNY, CDR2 SVGAGI (reference sequence). CDR3 loop: CASSTNRGYTEAFF. CDR3 coding DNA: TGTGCCAGCAGCACGAACAGGGGGTACACTGAAGCTTTCTTT.